These 13 T cell receptor beta chains originate from one sample sequenced in a study of T cell repertoires in ileal Crohn's disease. Here immunoSEQ multiplex PCR was the method, and the copy in TCRdb shows in-frame clones only, minus some. Of just over 3,000 clones listed, 75% to 90% are singletons. Time point: neoterminal ileum biopsy at postoperative endoscopy, about 6 months after surgery. Input material: ileal tissue. These receptors were obtained from an adult with Crohn's disease.

V gene TRBV11-2 combines with J gene TRBJ1-2; TRBD1 might be the D (5 bases). V was shortened by 5 bases and J by 4 bases, with 20 bases between the two germline ends. CDR3 length: 16 residues. From germline, CDR1 is SGHAT and CDR2 FQNNGV. DNA for the CDR3: TGTGCCAGCAGCGTCCGGGACGCAGGATCGGGCTATGGCTACACCTTC. Translation: CASSVRDAGSGYGYTF.

The V call is TRBV18, the J call TRBJ2-5, with 10 bases identical to TRBD2. The V gene's germline CDR1 is KGHSH and CDR2 LQKENI. After removal of 3 bases from V and 4 bases from J, the junction contained 11 bases not matched to a gene. The CDR3 sequence is 17 residues long. The DNA of the CDR3 is TGTGCCAGCTCACCTTCGCTAGCGGGAGCCCTGGGAGAGACCCAGTACTTC. Its translation: CASSPSLAGALGETQYF.

The chain recombines TRBV4-3 with TRBJ2-5, with TRBD2 identical over 8 bases. The CDR3 contains 15 residues. V lost 3 bases, J lost 4 bases, and 7 bases stayed unmatched. Germline V gene lookup returns CDR1 LGHNA and CDR2 YSLEER. CDR3 DNA: TGCGCCAGCAGCCACGCAACGGGAGGGTCAGAGACCCAGTACTTC. As protein: CASSHATGGSETQYF.

The chain recombines TRBV5-8 with TRBJ1-3, with D perhaps TRBD1 (5 bases). CDR1 and CDR2 (germline): SGHTS, YDEGEE. This CDR3 region has 14 residues. Trimming shortened V by 2 bases and J by 3 bases, and 9 bases separated the two germline ends. The CDR3 sequence: CASSLGEIGNTIYF. CDR3 in DNA: TGTGCCAGCAGCTTAGGGGAAATTGGAAACACCATATATTTT.

This chain connects TRBV5-1 to TRBJ2-3; D gene unclear. The ends were cut back, 0 bases at V and 2 bases at J, with 7 bases in the middle. Germline lookup yields CDR1 SGHRS and CDR2 YFSETQ. The CDR3 totals 14 residues. Written as DNA, the CDR3 is TGCGCCAGCAGCTTGGGACTTCACACAGATACGCAGTATTTT. Its protein product is CASSLGLHTDTQYF.

The chain recombines TRBV29-1 with TRBJ2-1, with TRBD2 matching over 8 bases. CDR1 and CDR2 from the germline V gene are SQVTM and ANQGSEA. CDR3 length equals 15 residues. V lost 5 bases to trimming and J lost 0 bases; unmatched junction nucleotides: 6. In DNA, the CDR3 is TGCAGCGTTCATCTCAGCGGGAGCTCCTACAATGAGCAGTTCTTC. Translation gives CSVHLSGSSYNEQFF.

The J gene is TRBJ2-1, the V gene TRBV4-1; the D gene is possibly TRBD1 (5 bases). Between the trimmed V and J ends, which lost 4 bases and 0 bases, there was a span of 16 bases. Germline V lookup: CDR1 MGHRA, CDR2 YSYEKL. This CDR3 comprises 17 residues. CDR3 region: CASSLRNRWSSYNEQFF. The CDR3 DNA reads as TGCGCCAGCAGCCTCCGAAACAGGTGGAGCTCCTACAATGAGCAGTTCTTC.

The V gene is TRBV5-6, the J gene TRBJ2-7; no firm D call. The V and J ends lost 3 bases and 5 bases respectively, with 6 bases between them. The germline V gene encodes CDR1 SGHDT and CDR2 YYEEEE. The CDR3 totals 11 residues. The CDR3 sequence: CASSSGHEQYF. CDR3 coding DNA: TGTGCCAGCAGCTCGGGCCACGAGCAGTACTTC.

The chain employs TRBV19 and TRBJ1-1, with 8 nucleotides matching TRBD1. V gave up 4 bases and J gave up 1 base; unmatched junction bases: 14. The CDR3 runs 18 residues. Germline V gene sequence: CDR1 LNHDA, CDR2 SQIVND (reference sequence). CDR3 region: CASSKLPNPGQGNTEAFF. CDR3 nucleotide sequence: TGTGCCAGTAGTAAATTACCCAACCCTGGACAGGGGAACACTGAAGCTTTCTTT. The full variable domain, its missing parts supplied by reference TRBV19 and TRBJ1-1, is DGGITQSPKYLFRKEGQNVTLSCEQNLNHDAMYWYRQDPGQGLRLIYYSQIVNDFQKGDIAEGYSVSREKKESFPLTVTSAQKNPTAFYLCASSKLPNPGQGNTEAFFGQGTRLTVV.

V gene TRBV5-1 combines with J gene TRBJ2-3, with D uncertain. Trimming took 2 bases from V and 6 from J, leaving 4 bases between them. Germline V lookup: CDR1 SGHRS, CDR2 YFSETQ. This CDR3 has 11 amino acids. The DNA for the CDR3 is TGCGCCAGCAGCTTCGGGGATACGCAGTATTTT. Its protein is CASSFGDTQYF.

The chain recombines TRBV2 with TRBJ2-1; TRBD2 might be the D (6 bases). V lost 0 bases and J lost 7, with 13 bases in between. This CDR3 has 15 amino acids. Germline V gene data show CDR1 as SNHLY and CDR2 as FYNNEI. The CDR3 nucleotides read TGTGCCAGCAGTGAAGCTGGGGCGGGGCGGAATGAGCAGTTCTTC. It yields the protein CASSEAGAGRNEQFF.

The chain joins TRBV29-1 to TRBJ2-5; D may match TRBD1 or TRBD2 (5 bases each). Germline CDR1 is SQVTM and CDR2 is ANQGSEA. Deletions cut 4 bases from V and 5 bases from J, with 11 bases between. This CDR3 region has 12 residues. CDR3 sequence reads: CSVGTGLETQYF. The CDR3 coding sequence is TGCAGCGTTGGAACAGGACTGGAGACCCAGTACTTC.

The genes are TRBV6-1 and TRBJ1-5, with 8 bases fitting TRBD1. The CDR3 consists of 15 residues. The trim removed 5 bases at V and 2 bases at J, leaving 5 bases unmatched. Looked up from germline, CDR1 is MNHNS and CDR2 is SASEGT. The CDR3 spells CASSFLDRGNQPQHF. CDR3 DNA: TGTGCCAGCAGTTTCTTGGACAGGGGCAATCAGCCCCAGCATTTT.